The present T cell receptor (beta chain) was sequenced within a study of blood T cell repertoires in COVID-19. Study-wide background: COVID-19 samples from acute and convalescent phases originated in the United States, Italy and Spain. In each case, the material was cDNA or gDNA derived from T cells, B-cell-depleted T cells, or PBMCs.

Original processing notes: Reference gene primer amplification yielded estimated nucleated cell counts. Clones were read by immunoSEQ multiplex PCR, and TCRdb kept only the in-frame ones, dropping some. V and J calls and clone size come straight from that table; D and trimming were deduced from the DNA. The top ten hold less than 15% of the sample, which has about 81,000 clones, 84% seen once. The sequence came from a human donor in a cohort sampled during active COVID-19. The sample consisted of peripheral blood.

The CDR3 nucleotides are TGTGCCAGCAGTTCTCCTCGCGGACAGAATAATCAGCCCCAGCATTTT. This translates into CASSSPRGQNNQPQHF. V is TRBV28 and J is TRBJ1-5; D is perhaps TRBD1 (6 bases). This CDR3 has 16 amino acids. Germline V gives CDR1 MDHEN, CDR2 SYDVKM. The germline V and J ends were trimmed by 4 bases and 4 bases, with 17 bases remaining between them.